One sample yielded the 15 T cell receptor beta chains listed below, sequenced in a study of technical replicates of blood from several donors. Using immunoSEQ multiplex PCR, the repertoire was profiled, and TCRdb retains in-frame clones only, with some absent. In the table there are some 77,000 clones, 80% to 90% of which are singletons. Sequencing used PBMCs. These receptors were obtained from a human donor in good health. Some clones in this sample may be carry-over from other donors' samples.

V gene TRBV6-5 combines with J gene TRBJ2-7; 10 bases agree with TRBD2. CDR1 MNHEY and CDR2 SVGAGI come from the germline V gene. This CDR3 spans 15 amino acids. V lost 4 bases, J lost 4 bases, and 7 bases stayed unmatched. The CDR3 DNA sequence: TGTGCCAGCAGTTTCGAAGCGGGAGGGAGGTACGAGCAGTACTTC. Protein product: CASSFEAGGRYEQYF.

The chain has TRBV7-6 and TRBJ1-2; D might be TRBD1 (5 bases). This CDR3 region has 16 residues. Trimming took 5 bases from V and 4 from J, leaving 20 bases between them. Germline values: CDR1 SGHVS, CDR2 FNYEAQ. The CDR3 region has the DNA TGTGCCAGCAGCCCCCCTCGGGGGGGTGGGCTCTATGGCTACACCTTC. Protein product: CASSPPRGGGLYGYTF.

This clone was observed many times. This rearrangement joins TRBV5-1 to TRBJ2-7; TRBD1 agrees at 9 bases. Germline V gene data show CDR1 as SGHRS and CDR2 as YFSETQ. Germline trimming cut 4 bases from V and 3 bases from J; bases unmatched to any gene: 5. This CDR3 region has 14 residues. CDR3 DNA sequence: TGCGCCAGCAGCACGACAGGGGGGTACTACGAGCAGTACTTC. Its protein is CASSTTGGYYEQYF.

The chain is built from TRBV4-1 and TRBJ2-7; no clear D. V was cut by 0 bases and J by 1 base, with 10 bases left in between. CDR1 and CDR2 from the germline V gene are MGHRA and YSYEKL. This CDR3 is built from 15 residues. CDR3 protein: CASSQDVARSYEQYF. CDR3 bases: TGCGCCAGCAGCCAAGATGTCGCTAGATCCTACGAGCAGTACTTC.

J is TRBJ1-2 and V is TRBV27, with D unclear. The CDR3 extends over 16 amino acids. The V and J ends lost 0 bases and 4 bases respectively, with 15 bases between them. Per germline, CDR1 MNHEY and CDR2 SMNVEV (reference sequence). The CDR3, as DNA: TGTGCCAGCAGTTTATCCCGGCAGGCCTTTTCCTATGGCTACACCTTC. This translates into CASSLSRQAFSYGYTF.

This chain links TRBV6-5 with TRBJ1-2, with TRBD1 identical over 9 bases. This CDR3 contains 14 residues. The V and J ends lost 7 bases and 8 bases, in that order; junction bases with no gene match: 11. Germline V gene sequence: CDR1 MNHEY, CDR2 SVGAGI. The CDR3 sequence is CASNPGQGRAGYTF. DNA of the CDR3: TGTGCCAGCAACCCGGGACAGGGACGTGCGGGCTACACCTTC.

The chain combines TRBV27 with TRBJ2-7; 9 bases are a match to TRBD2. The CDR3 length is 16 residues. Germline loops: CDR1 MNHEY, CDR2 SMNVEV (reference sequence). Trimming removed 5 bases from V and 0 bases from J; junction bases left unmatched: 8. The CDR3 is CASSRLAGYFSYEQYF. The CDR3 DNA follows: TGTGCCAGCAGTCGCCTAGCGGGATACTTCTCCTACGAGCAGTACTTC.

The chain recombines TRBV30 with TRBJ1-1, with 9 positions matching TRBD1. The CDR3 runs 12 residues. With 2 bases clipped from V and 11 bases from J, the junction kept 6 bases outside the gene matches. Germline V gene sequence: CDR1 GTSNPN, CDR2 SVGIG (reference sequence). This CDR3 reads CAWSLTGGIAFF. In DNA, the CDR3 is TGTGCCTGGAGTTTGACAGGGGGTATCGCTTTCTTT.

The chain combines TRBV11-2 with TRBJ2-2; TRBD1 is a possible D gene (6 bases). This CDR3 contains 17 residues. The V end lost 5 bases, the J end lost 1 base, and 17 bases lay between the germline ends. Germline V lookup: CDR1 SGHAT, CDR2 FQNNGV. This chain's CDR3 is CASSARGRQGNTGELFF. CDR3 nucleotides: TGTGCCAGCAGCGCCAGGGGTCGGCAGGGGAACACCGGGGAGCTGTTTTTT.

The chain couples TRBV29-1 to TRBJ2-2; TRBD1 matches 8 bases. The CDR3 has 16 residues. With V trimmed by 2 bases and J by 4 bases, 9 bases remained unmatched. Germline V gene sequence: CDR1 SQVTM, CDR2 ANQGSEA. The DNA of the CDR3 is TGCAGCGTTGAATCCGTGGGACAGGCACCCACCGGGGAGCTGTTTTTT. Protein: CSVESVGQAPTGELFF.

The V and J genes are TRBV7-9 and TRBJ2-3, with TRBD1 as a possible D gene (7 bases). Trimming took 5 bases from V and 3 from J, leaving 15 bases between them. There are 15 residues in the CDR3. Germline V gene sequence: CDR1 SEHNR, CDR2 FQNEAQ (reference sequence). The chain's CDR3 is CASSQQGGRTDTQYF. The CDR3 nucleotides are TGTGCCAGCAGCCAGCAGGGGGGTAGGACAGATACGCAGTATTTT. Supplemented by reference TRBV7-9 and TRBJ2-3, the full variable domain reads DTGVSQNPRHKITKRGQNVTFRCDPISEHNRLYWYRQTLGQGPEFLTYFQNEAQLEKSRLLSDRFSAERPKGSFSTLEIQRTEQGDSAMYLCASSQQGGRTDTQYFGPGTRLTVL.

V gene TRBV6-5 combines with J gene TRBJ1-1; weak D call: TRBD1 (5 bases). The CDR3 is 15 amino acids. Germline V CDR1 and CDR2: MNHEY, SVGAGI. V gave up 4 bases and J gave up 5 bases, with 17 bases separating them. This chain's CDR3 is CASSSPGLWGTEAFF. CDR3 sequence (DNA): TGTGCCAGCAGTTCCCCGGGACTTTGGGGGACTGAAGCTTTCTTT.

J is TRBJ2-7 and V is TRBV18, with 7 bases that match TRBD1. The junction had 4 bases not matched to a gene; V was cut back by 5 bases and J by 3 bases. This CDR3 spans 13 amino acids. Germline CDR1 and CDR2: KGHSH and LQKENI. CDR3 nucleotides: TGTGCCAGCTCAGCAGGGACAGACTACGAGCAGTACTTC. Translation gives CASSAGTDYEQYF.

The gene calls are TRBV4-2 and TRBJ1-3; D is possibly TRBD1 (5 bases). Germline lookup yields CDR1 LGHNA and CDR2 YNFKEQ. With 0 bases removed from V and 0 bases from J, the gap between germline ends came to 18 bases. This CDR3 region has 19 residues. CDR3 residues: CASSQDYGGSSNSGNTIYF. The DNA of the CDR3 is TGTGCCAGCAGCCAAGATTACGGGGGGTCGAGCAACTCTGGAAACACCATATATTTT.

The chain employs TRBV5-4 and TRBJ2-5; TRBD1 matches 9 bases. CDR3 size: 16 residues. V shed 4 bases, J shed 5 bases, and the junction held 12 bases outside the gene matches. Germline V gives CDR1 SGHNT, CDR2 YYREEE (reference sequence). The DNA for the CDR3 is TGTGCCAGCAGCAGTACCGGGACAGGGTTTCGGGAGACCCAGTACTTC. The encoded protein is CASSSTGTGFRETQYF.